One T cell receptor (beta chain) is described in this entry. The antigen remains unidentified. The sample is drawn from a study of beta chain features in type 1 diabetes. Study findings and constraints: All four CD4+ subsets from Type 1 diabetes patients carried moderately but significantly shorter TCRB CDR3s.

CDR1 is MDHEN and CDR2 is SYDVKM in the germline V gene. The CDR3 is made up of 15 amino acids. Deletions cut 7 bases from V and 6 bases from J, with 22 bases between. Since all of the isolated RNA was reverse transcribed, expressed TCRB transcripts were what got sequenced. The repertoire was sequenced with immunoSEQ multiplex PCR; TCRdb's copy has only in-frame clones and lacks some. The profile shows hundreds of thousands of clones, about 14% of them singletons. This TCR derives from a man aged 18 to 30 with type 1 diabetes. The sequenced material came from naive CD4+ T cells from blood. The chain links TRBV28 to TRBJ2-7; TRBD1 or TRBD2 may be the D gene (5 bases each). Here the CDR3 DNA reads TGTGCCAGCATCCTTGCCACGGGGCTAGTTCGCGAGCAGTACTTC. Its protein is CASILATGLVREQYF.